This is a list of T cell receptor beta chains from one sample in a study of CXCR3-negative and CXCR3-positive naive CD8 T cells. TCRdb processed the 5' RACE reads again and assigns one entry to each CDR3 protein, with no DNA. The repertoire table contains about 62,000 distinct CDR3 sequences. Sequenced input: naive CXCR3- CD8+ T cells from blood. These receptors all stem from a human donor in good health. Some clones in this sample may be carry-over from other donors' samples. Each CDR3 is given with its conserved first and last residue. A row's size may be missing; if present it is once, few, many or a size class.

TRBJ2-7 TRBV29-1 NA CSVPSHEGRTYEQYF
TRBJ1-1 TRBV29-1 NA CSVEEGVNTEAFF
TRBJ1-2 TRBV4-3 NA CASSQDQGTYGYTF
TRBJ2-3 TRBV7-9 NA CASRAGAGDTQYF
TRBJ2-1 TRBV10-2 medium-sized CASSEGLASNEQFF
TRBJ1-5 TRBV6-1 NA CASSTHSSQPQHF
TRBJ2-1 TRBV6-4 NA CASSDTSGGAFEQFF
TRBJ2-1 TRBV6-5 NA CASSYIAGATYNEQFF
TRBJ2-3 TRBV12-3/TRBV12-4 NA CASSLFGQGQPTDTQYF
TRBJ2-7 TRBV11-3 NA CASSSTDYEQYF
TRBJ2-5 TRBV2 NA CAIAGVQETQYF
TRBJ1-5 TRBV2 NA CASKRAWQANQPQHF
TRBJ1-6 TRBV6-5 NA CASSQWTGRDSPLHF
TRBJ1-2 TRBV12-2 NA CASRRHRASVPYGGYTF
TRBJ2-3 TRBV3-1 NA CASSPGVNPTDTQYF
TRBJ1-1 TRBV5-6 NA CASSPLEQGTEAFF
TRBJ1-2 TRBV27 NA CASSFDRGNGYTF
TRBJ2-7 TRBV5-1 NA CASSPAGTGYEQYF
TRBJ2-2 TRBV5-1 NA CASSLEWRTGELFF
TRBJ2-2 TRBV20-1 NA CSAFPDGYTGELFF
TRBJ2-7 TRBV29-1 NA CSVGRPENSYEQYF
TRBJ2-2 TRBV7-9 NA CASSLIDSGELFF
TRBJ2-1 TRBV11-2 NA CASSLGSSAEQFF
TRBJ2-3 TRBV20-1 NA CSARDAGISTDTQYF
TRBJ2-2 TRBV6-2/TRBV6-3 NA CASSYPNNDWAGVDTGELFF
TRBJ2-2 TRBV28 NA CASSSFPASGWALHELFF
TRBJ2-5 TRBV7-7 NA CASSLGDRGEETQYF
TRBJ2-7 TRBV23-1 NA CASSQRTGPRYEQYF
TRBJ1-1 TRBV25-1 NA CASSTGLGTEAFF
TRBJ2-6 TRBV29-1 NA CSVAGTENSGANVLTF
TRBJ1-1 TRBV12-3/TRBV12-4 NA CASSLSGGSTEAFF
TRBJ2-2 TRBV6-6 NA CASSYYRGSPGIGGELFF
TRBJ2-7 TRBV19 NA CASSIGTSGTYEQYF
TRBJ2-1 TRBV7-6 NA CASQPHGGAPYNEQFF
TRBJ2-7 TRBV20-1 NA CSARLSGGAYEQYF
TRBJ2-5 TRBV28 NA CASSFLNPGETQYF
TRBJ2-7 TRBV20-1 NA CSANQWEGLYEQYF
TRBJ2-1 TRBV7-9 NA CASSFRGLIEQFF
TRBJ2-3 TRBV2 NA CASRETSGFRDTQYF
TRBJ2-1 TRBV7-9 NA CASSLTSGSVHEQFF
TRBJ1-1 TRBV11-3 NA CASSSRARVNTEAFF
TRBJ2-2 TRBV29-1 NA CSVEDRALNGELFF
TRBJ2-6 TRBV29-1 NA CSAEGLSGANVLTF
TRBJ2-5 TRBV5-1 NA CASSLEIAGARYRETQYF
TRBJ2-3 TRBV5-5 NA CASSLVQFSTDTQYF
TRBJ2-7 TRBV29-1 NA CSVGQGRDEQYF
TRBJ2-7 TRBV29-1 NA CSVGLGDEQYF
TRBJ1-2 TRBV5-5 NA CASYGGPYGYTF
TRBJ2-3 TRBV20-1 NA CSALIAVSSTDTQYF
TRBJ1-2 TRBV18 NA CASLSGTGEGYTF
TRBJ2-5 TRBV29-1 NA CSVDVLAGPQETQYF
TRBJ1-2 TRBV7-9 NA CASSPGPRWGYTF
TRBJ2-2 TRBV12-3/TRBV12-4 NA CASSSQNTGELFF
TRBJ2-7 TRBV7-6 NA CASSPGGILGQYF